This TCR beta chain stems from a study of response to subunit inactivated influenza vaccine. TCRdb re-analysed the RT-PCR reads in MiXCR, keeping a single row per CDR3 protein. The sample contains about 520,000 distinct CDR3 sequences, around 25% of which appear only once. This clonotype occurred many times. V trimming: 0 bases; J trimming: 0 bases; junction bases outside the gene matches: 13. The CDR3 covers 20 residues. Germline V gives CDR1 SGHAT, CDR2 FQNNGV. The source material was CD4+ T cells sorted from PBMCs, sampled more than 4 days after vaccination. The chain carries TRBV11-2 and TRBJ2-4; 8 positions agree with TRBD1. This TCR came from a man between 50 and 59 years old who received an inactivated influenza vaccine. The CDR3, as DNA: TGTGCCAGCAGCTTAGAACCGGGCAGGGGGCACCACATAGCCAAAAACATTCAGTACTTC. Its translation: CASSLEPGRGHHIAKNIQYF.